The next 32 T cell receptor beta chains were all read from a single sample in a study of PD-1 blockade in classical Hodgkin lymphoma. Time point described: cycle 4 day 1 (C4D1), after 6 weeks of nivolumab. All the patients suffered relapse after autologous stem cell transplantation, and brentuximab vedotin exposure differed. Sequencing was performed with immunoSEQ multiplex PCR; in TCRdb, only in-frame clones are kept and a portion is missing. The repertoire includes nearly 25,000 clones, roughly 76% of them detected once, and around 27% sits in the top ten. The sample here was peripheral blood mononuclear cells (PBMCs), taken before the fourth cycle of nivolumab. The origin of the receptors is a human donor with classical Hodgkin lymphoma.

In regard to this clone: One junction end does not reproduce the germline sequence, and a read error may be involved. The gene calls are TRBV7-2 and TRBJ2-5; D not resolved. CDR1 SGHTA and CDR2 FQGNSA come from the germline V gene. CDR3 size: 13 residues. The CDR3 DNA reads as TGTGCCAGCACCTTAAGGGCCCAAGAGACCCAGTACTTC. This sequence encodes CASTLRAQETQYF.

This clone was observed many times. CDR3 sequence reads: CATSSFPPDTQYF. The DNA for the CDR3 is TGTGCCACCAGCAGCTTCCCTCCAGATACGCAGTATTTT. This chain links TRBV15 with TRBJ2-3; no clear D. Trimming took off 3 bases at V and 4 bases at J, with 8 bases between the two ends. The CDR3 extends over 13 amino acids. Germline-derived CDR1 and CDR2 are LNHNV and YYDKDF (reference sequence). The full variable domain, its missing parts supplied by reference TRBV15 and TRBJ2-3, is DAMVIQNPRYQVTQFGKPVTLSCSQTLNHNVMYWYQQKSSQAPKLLFHYYDKDFNNEADTPDNFQSRRPNTSFCFLDIRSPGLGDTAMYLCATSSFPPDTQYFGPGTRLTVL.

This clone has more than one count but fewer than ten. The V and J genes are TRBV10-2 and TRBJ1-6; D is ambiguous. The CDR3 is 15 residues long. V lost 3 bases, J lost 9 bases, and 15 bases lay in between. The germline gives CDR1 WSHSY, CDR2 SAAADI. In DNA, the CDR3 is TGCGCCAGCAGTGAATCGGTTATTGAGGTTTCACCCCTCCACTTT. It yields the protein CASSESVIEVSPLHF.

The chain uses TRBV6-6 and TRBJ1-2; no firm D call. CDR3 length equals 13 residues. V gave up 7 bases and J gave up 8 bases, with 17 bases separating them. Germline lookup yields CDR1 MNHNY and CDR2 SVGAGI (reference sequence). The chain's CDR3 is CASTSGPPGGYTF. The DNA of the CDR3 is TGTGCCAGCACCTCCGGGCCTCCCGGGGGCTACACCTTC.

CDR3 sequence: CASSATTEYNEQFF. DNA for the CDR3: TGTGCCAGCAGTGCCACGACAGAGTACAATGAGCAGTTCTTC. The chain carries TRBV25-1 and TRBJ2-1; D might be TRBD1 (5 bases). Trimming pared 4 bases from V and 4 bases from J, leaving 11 bases between. Per the germline V gene, CDR1 is MGHDK and CDR2 is SYGVNS. The CDR3 has 14 residues.

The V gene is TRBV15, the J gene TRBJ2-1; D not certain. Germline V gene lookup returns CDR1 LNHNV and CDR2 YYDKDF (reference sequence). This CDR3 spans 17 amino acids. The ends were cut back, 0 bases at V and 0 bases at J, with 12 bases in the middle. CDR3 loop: CATSRDSSSLSYNEQFF. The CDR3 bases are TGTGCCACCAGCAGAGATTCATCATCTCTCTCCTACAATGAGCAGTTCTTC.

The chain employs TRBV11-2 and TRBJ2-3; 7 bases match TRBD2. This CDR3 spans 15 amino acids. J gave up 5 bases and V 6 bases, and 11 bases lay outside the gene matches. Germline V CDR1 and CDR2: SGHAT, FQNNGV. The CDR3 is CASSSGPGGQDTQYF. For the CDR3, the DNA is TGTGCCAGCAGTTCCGGACCGGGGGGTCAAGATACGCAGTATTTT.

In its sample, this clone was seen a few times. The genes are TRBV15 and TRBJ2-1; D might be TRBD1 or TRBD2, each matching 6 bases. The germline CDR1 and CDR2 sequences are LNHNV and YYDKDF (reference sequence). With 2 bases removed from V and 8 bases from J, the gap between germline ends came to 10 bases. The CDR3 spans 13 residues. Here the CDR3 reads CATSRRGAYEQFF. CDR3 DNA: TGTGCCACCAGCAGAAGGGGGGCCTATGAGCAGTTCTTC.

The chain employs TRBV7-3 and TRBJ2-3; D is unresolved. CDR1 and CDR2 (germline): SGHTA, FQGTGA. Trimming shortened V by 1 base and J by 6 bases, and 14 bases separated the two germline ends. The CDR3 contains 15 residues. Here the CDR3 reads CASSLREANTDTQYF. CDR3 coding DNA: TGTGCCAGCAGCTTAAGAGAAGCGAATACCGATACGCAGTATTTT.

For the CDR3, the DNA is TGTGCCAGCAGGCTGACAGGGATCCTCGAAGATCAGCCCCAGCATTTT. This gives the protein CASRLTGILEDQPQHF. This chain connects TRBV2 to TRBJ1-5; 7 bases map to TRBD1. Germline CDR1 reads SNHLY; CDR2 reads FYNNEI. The CDR3 length is 16 residues. After removal of 6 bases from V and 5 bases from J, the junction contained 13 bases not matched to a gene.

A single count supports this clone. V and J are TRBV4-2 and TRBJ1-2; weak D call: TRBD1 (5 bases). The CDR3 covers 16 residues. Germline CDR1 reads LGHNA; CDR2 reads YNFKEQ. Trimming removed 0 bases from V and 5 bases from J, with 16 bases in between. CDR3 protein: CASSQDLGHSDYGYTF. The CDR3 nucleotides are TGTGCCAGCAGCCAAGATCTAGGACACTCGGATTATGGCTACACCTTC.

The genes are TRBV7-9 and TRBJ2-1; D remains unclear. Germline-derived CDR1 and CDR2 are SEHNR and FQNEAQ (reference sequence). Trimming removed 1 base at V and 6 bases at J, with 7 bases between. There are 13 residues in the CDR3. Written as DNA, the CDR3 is TGTGCCAGCAGCTTAGGCCACTTCAATGAGCAGTTCTTC. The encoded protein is CASSLGHFNEQFF.

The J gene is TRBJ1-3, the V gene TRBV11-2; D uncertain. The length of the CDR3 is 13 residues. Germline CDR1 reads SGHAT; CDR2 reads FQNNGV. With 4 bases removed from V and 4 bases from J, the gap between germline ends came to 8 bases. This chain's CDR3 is CASSSTRGNTIYF. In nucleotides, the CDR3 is TGTGCCAGCAGCTCGACGAGAGGAAACACCATATATTTT. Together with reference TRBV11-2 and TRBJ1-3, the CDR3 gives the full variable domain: EAGVAQSPRYKIIEKRQSVAFWCNPISGHATLYWYQQILGQGPKLLIQFQNNGVVDDSQLPKDRFSAERLKGVDSTLKIQPAKLEDSAVYLCASSSTRGNTIYFGEGSWLTVV.

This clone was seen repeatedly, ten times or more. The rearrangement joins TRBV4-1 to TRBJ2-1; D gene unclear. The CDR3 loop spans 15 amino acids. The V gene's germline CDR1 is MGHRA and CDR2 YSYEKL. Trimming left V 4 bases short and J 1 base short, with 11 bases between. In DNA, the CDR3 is TGCGCCAGCAGCCGCGACGCGTCTTCCTACAATGAGCAGTTCTTC. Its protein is CASSRDASSYNEQFF.

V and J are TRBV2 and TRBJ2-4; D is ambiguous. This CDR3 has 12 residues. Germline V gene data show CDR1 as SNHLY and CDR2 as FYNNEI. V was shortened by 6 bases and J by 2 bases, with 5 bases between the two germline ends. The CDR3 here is CASRGSKNIQYF. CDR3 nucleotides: TGTGCCAGCAGGGGTTCCAAAAACATTCAGTACTTC.

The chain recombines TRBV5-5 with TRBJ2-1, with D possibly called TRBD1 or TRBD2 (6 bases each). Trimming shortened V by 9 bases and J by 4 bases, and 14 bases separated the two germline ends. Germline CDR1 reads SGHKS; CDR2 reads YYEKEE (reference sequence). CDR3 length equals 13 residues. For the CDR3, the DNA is TGTGCCACCGGGGGACACTTGTACAATGAGCAGTTCTTC. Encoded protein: CATGGHLYNEQFF.

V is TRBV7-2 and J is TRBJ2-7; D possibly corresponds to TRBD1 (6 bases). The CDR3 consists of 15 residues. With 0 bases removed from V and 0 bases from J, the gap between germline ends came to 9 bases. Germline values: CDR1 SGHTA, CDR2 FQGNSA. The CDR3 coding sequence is TGTGCCAGCAGCTTAGCATGGGGGCACTCCTACGAGCAGTACTTC. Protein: CASSLAWGHSYEQYF.

CDR3 bases: TGCAGCGTTGCACTAGCGGTACCCTACGAGCAGTACTTC. Translation: CSVALAVPYEQYF. The chain combines TRBV29-1 with TRBJ2-7; 8 nucleotides match TRBD2. Germline V gene data show CDR1 as SQVTM and CDR2 as ANQGSEA. V shed 4 bases and J 2 bases; nucleotides not matched to a gene: 4. The CDR3 spans 13 residues.

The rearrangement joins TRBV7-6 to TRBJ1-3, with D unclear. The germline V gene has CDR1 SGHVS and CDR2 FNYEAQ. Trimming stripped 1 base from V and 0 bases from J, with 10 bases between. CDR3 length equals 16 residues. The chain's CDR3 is CASSLGPGYSGNTIYF. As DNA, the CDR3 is TGTGCCAGCAGCTTAGGGCCGGGCTACTCTGGAAACACCATATATTTT. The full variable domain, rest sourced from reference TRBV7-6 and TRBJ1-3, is GAGVSQSPRYKVTKRGQDVALRCDPISGHVSLYWYRQALGQGPEFLTYFNYEAQQDKSGLPNDRFSAERPEGSISTLTIQRTEQRDSAMYRCASSLGPGYSGNTIYFGEGSWLTVV.

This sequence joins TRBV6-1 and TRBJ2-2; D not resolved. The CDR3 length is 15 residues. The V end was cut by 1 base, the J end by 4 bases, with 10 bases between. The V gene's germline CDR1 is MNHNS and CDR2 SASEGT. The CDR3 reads CASSEVGRSTGELFF. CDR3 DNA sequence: TGTGCCAGCAGTGAAGTTGGAAGGTCCACCGGGGAGCTGTTTTTT.

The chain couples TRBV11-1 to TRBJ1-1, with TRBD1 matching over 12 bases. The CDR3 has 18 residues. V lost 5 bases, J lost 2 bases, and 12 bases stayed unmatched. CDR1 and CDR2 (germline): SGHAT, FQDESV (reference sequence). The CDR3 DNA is TGTGCCAGCAGCCCCACTGGAGGGACAGGGGGCTTTAACACTGAAGCTTTCTTT. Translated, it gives CASSPTGGTGGFNTEAFF.

The CDR3 protein is CASSLVVYEQFF. In nucleotides, the CDR3 is TGTGCCAGCAGCTTAGTGGTCTATGAGCAGTTCTTC. This chain links TRBV7-9 with TRBJ2-1, with no clear D. This CDR3 region has 12 residues. The V and J ends lost 1 base and 8 bases respectively, with 6 bases between them. Per the germline V gene, CDR1 is SEHNR and CDR2 is FQNEAQ (reference sequence).

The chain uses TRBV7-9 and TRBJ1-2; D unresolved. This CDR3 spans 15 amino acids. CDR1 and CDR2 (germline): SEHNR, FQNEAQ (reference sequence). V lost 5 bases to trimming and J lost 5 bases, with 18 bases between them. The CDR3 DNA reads TGTGCCAGCAGCACTTCTCGGGAAGTTCGATATGGCTACACCTTC. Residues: CASSTSREVRYGYTF.

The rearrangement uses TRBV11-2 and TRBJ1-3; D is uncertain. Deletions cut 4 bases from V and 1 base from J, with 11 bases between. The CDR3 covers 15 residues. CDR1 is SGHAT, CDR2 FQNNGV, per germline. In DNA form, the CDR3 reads TGTGCCAGCAGCTCAACCCAGCCGTCTGGAAACACCATATATTTT. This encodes CASSSTQPSGNTIYF.

DNA of the CDR3: TGCGCCAGCAGCCATTATGGGGGCAGGGACACTGAAGCTTTCTTT. Amino acid sequence: CASSHYGGRDTEAFF. The chain uses TRBV4-3 and TRBJ1-1, with TRBD1 as a possible D gene (6 bases). This CDR3 is 15 amino acids long. The V gene lost 3 bases and the J gene lost 3 bases, with 14 bases spanning the gap. The germline V gene encodes CDR1 LGHNA and CDR2 YSLEER.

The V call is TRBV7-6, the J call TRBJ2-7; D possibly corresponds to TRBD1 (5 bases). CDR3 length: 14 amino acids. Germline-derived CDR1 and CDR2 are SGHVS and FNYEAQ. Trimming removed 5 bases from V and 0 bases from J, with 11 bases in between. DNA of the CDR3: TGTGCCAGCAGCGCCGTCCAGGGCTCCTACGAGCAGTACTTC. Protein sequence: CASSAVQGSYEQYF.

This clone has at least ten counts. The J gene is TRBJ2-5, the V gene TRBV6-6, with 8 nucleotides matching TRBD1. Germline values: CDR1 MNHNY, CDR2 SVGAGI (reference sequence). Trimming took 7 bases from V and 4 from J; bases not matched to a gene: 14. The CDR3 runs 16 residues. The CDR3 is CASTTGQGAPSETQYF. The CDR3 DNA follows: TGTGCCAGCACCACAGGACAGGGAGCCCCTTCAGAGACCCAGTACTTC.

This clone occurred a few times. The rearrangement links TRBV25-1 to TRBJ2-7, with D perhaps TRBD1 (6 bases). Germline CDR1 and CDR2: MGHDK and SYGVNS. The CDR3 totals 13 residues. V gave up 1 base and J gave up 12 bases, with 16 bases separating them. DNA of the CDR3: TGTGCCAGCAGTGAATCAAGGCAGGGGACGCGGTACTTC. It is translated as CASSESRQGTRYF.

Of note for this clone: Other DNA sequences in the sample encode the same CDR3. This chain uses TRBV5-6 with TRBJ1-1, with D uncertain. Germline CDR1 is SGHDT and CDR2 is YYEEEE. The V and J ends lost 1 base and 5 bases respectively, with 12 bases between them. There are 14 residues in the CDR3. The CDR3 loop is CASSLRGLGTEAFF. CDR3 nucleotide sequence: TGTGCCAGCAGCTTGCGAGGGCTAGGGACTGAAGCTTTCTTT.

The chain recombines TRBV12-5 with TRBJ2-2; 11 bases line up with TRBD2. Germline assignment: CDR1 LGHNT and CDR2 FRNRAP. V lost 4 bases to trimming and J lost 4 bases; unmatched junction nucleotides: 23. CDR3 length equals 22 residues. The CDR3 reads CASGSTLIPGLAGGRGTGELFF. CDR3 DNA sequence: TGTGCTAGTGGTTCAACGCTCATACCCGGACTAGCGGGCGGACGAGGCACCGGGGAGCTGTTTTTT.

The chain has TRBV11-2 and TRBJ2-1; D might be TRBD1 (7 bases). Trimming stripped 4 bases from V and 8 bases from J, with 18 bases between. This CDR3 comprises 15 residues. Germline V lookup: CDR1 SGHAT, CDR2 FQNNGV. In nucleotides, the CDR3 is TGTGCCAGCAGCTCGCATCAGGGGGGTTTCGATGAGCAGTTCTTC. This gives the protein CASSSHQGGFDEQFF.

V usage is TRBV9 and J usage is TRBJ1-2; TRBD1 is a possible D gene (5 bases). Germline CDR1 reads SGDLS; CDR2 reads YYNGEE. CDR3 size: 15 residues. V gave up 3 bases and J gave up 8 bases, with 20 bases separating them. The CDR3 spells CASSGQSWDVTGYTF. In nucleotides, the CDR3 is TGTGCCAGCAGCGGACAGTCCTGGGACGTTACAGGCTACACCTTC.